Listed below are T cell receptor beta chains from one sample, sequenced in a study of technical replicates of blood from several donors. Only in-frame clones appear in the TCRdb table, and some are missing; sequencing was by immunoSEQ multiplex PCR. In the table there are tens of thousands of clones, approximately 93% of which are singletons. What was sequenced was T cells isolated from PBMCs. The receptors come from a human donor in good health. The CDR3 runs from the conserved cysteine through the conserved F or W. The D gene is left open where the match is weak. For some rows the clone size is stated as once, few or many, or as a class when expanded; others skip it.

CDR3: CASSYSGGGVDTEAFF; DNA: TGTGCCAGCAGTTACAGCGGGGGGGGCGTAGACACTGAAGCTTTCTTT; size: .; D: .; V: TRBV6-5; J: TRBJ1-1
CDR3: CASSPPLAGFTGELFF; DNA: TGTGCCAGCAGCCCCCCACTAGCGGGGTTCACCGGGGAGCTGTTTTTT; size: .; D: TRBD2; V: TRBV7-9; J: TRBJ2-2
CDR3: CASSIGGTAYEQYF; DNA: TGTGCCAGTAGTATAGGGGGCACAGCCTACGAGCAGTACTTC; size: .; D: .; V: TRBV19; J: TRBJ2-7
CDR3: CASRKLSGNEKLFF; DNA: TGTGCCAGCCGCAAGTTAAGCGGAAATGAAAAACTGTTTTTT; size: .; D: .; V: TRBV2; J: TRBJ1-4
CDR3: CATSRGGGGIGDTQYF; DNA: TGTGCCACCAGCAGAGGGGGGGGCGGGATTGGCGATACGCAGTATTTT; size: .; D: .; V: TRBV15; J: TRBJ2-3
CDR3: CASSLGARRKTYGYTF; DNA: TGTGCCAGCAGTTTAGGGGCTCGACGAAAGACCTATGGCTACACCTTC; size: .; D: .; V: TRBV28; J: TRBJ1-2
CDR3: CASSLGRGQGVKGANVLTF; DNA: TGTGCCAGCAGCTTGGGCCGTGGACAGGGTGTTAAGGGGGCCAACGTCCTGACTTTC; size: .; D: TRBD1; V: TRBV5-4; J: TRBJ2-6
CDR3: CAWSVSPAASPLHF; DNA: TGTGCCTGGAGTGTGTCCCCAGCGGCTTCACCCCTCCACTTT; size: .; D: .; V: TRBV30; J: TRBJ1-6
CDR3: CASMEGGQPQHF; DNA: TGCGCCAGCATGGAAGGAGGTCAGCCCCAGCATTTT; size: .; D: .; V: TRBV10-2; J: TRBJ1-5
CDR3: CASSQGGTGLNEKLFF; DNA: TGCGCCAGCAGTCAGGGGGGGACAGGGCTGAATGAAAAACTGTTTTTT; size: .; D: TRBD1; V: TRBV23-1; J: TRBJ1-4
CDR3: CASSNNNDITGVTEAFF; DNA: TGTGCCAGCAGCAACAATAACGATATTACAGGGGTCACTGAAGCTTTCTTT; size: .; D: TRBD1; V: TRBV9; J: TRBJ1-1
CDR3: CASSRTGSGANVLTF; DNA: TGTGCCAGCAGCCGGACAGGGTCTGGGGCCAACGTCCTGACTTTC; size: .; D: TRBD1; V: TRBV6-5; J: TRBJ2-6
CDR3: CASSRKRASSYNEQFF; DNA: TGTGCCAGTAGTAGGAAGCGGGCGAGCTCCTACAATGAGCAGTTCTTC; size: once; D: .; V: TRBV19; J: TRBJ2-1
CDR3: CASSKARTASYEQYF; DNA: TGCGCCAGCAGCAAGGCCCGGACAGCATCCTACGAGCAGTACTTC; size: .; D: .; V: TRBV5-1; J: TRBJ2-7
CDR3: CASSFGSSYEQYF; DNA: TGTGCCAGCAGTTTTGGCAGTTCCTACGAGCAGTACTTC; size: .; D: .; V: TRBV28; J: TRBJ2-7